This T cell receptor beta chain was documented in a study of blood T cell repertoires in COVID-19. Overall study: Samples representing acute and convalescent COVID-19 were sourced from the United States, Italy and Spain. The analysed material was cDNA or gDNA that came from T cells, B-cell-depleted T cells, or PBMCs.

In the original workflow: Reference gene primer amplification in the assay estimated nucleated cell counts. Repertoires were generated with immunoSEQ multiplex PCR, while TCRdb's copy carries only in-frame clones and drops some. V, J and clone size are taken as reported in that table, and D and trimming were inferred from the DNA itself. The data show more than 3,000 clones, 65% to 85% seen once. Deletions cut 4 bases from V and 4 bases from J, with 7 bases between. The germline V gene has CDR1 SQVTM and CDR2 ANQGSEA. The CDR3 runs 11 residues. The TCR comes from a human donor in a cohort sampled during active COVID-19. The sequenced material came from peripheral blood. The chain employs TRBV29-1 and TRBJ1-2; no definite D call. The CDR3 is CSVVESYGYTF. The CDR3 coding sequence is TGCAGCGTTGTGGAGTCCTATGGCTACACCTTC.